Below are 27 T cell receptor beta chains sequenced from a single sample in a study of blood T cell repertoires in COVID-19 (dated by TCRdb to about 2020). The library was generated by the immunoSEQ multiplex PCR assay. TCRdb mirrors the immuneACCESS table, restricted to in-frame sequences. Some clones are absent from its copies; in checked studies, under half trace to an unresolved V gene, and the reason for the others is unknown. In all, the sample holds some 70,000 clones, and roughly 85% of those were seen once. Clones ranked in the top ten supply over 7.5% of the sample. The sequencing input was peripheral blood. The receptor set was obtained from a man younger than 45 with acute or convalescent COVID-19.

The V and J genes are TRBV28 and TRBJ2-5; 9 bases line up with TRBD2. CDR1 MDHEN and CDR2 SYDVKM come from the germline V gene. V was clipped by 3 bases and J by 4 bases; unmatched bases: 6. The CDR3 extends over 15 amino acids. The CDR3 is CASSFSGSEGETQYF. DNA for the CDR3: TGTGCCAGCAGTTTTAGCGGGAGTGAAGGAGAGACCCAGTACTTC. Full variable domain (rest looked up from reference TRBV28 and TRBJ2-5): DVKVTQSSRYLVKRTGEKVFLECVQDMDHENMFWYRQDPGLGLRLIYFSYDVKMKEKGDIPEGYSVSREKKERFSLILESASTNQTSMYLCASSFSGSEGETQYFGPGTRLLVL.

The chain links TRBV4-1 to TRBJ2-3; D is undetermined. This CDR3 region has 17 residues. CDR1 is MGHRA and CDR2 is YSYEKL in the germline V gene. V lost 0 bases, J lost 0 bases, and 13 bases lay in between. CDR3 sequence (DNA): TGCGCCAGCAGCCAAGATACCTACAGTTCTAGCACAGATACGCAGTATTTT. It codes for CASSQDTYSSSTDTQYF.

The chain links TRBV11-2 to TRBJ1-4; D might be TRBD1 (6 bases). The CDR3 covers 14 residues. V was clipped by 6 bases and J by 3 bases, with 11 bases between them. Germline V gene sequence: CDR1 SGHAT, CDR2 FQNNGV. This chain's CDR3 is CASRVGGSNEKLFF. The CDR3 DNA follows: TGTGCCAGCAGGGTTGGGGGCTCTAATGAAAAACTGTTTTTT.

The V call is TRBV7-2, the J call TRBJ2-5; D ambiguous. The CDR3 runs to 14 residues. Germline values: CDR1 SGHTA, CDR2 FQGNSA. V lost 5 bases and J lost 2, with 12 bases in between. The CDR3 reads CASSRYPVQETQYF. CDR3 in DNA: TGTGCCAGCAGCCGGTACCCCGTTCAAGAGACCCAGTACTTC.

This clone was counted a single time. This chain joins TRBV9 and TRBJ2-5; perhaps TRBD2 as D (5 bases). Trimming shortened V by 0 bases and J by 5 bases, and 14 bases separated the two germline ends. The CDR3 sequence is 15 residues long. Germline values: CDR1 SGDLS, CDR2 YYNGEE. This CDR3 is CASSVDVRSGETQYF. The CDR3 coding sequence is TGTGCCAGCAGCGTAGACGTCCGCTCGGGGGAGACCCAGTACTTC.

The rearrangement uses TRBV6-5 and TRBJ1-5; 7 bases match TRBD1. The germline gives CDR1 MNHEY, CDR2 SVGAGI. Trimming at V came to 6 bases and at J to 1 base, leaving 3 bases not matched to a gene. CDR3 length: 14 amino acids. The CDR3 loop reads CASRRQGSNQPQHF. For the CDR3, the DNA is TGTGCCAGCAGACGACAGGGCAGCAATCAGCCCCAGCATTTT.

The gene calls are TRBV24-1 and TRBJ2-2; D is uncertain. CDR1 and CDR2 (germline): KGHDR, SFDVKD. Trimming cost V 0 bases and J 4 bases, with 5 bases left between them. This CDR3 is 14 amino acids long. The CDR3 loop reads CATSDLGGTGELFF. The CDR3 DNA follows: TGTGCCACCAGTGATTTGGGCGGCACCGGGGAGCTGTTTTTT.

The chain joins TRBV7-9 to TRBJ2-3; the D gene is possibly TRBD2 (6 bases). Trimming shortened V by 5 bases and J by 0 bases, and 15 bases separated the two germline ends. The CDR3 runs 16 residues. Germline V gene data show CDR1 as SEHNR and CDR2 as FQNEAQ (reference sequence). CDR3: CASSPHSGGSTDTQYF. The CDR3 DNA reads TGTGCCAGCAGCCCACACTCAGGAGGGAGCACAGATACGCAGTATTTT.

The rearrangement links TRBV28 to TRBJ1-2; TRBD1 might be the D (6 bases). V gave up 6 bases and J gave up 5 bases, with 22 bases separating them. This CDR3 is 16 amino acids long. The germline CDR1 and CDR2 sequences are MDHEN and SYDVKM. CDR3 region: CASRLLRTGPRYGYTF. The CDR3, as DNA: TGTGCCAGCAGGCTGCTGAGAACAGGGCCCAGGTATGGCTACACCTTC.

The CDR3 loop is CSVIPPGQGGYTF. The CDR3 nucleotides read TGCAGCGTAATTCCTCCTGGGCAGGGAGGCTACACCTTC. The rearrangement links TRBV29-1 to TRBJ1-2; D possibly corresponds to TRBD1 (5 bases). Germline lookup yields CDR1 SQVTM and CDR2 ANQGSEA. This CDR3 is built from 13 residues. V lost 6 bases and J 8 bases, leaving 19 bases between the germline ends. Using reference TRBV29-1 and TRBJ1-2 for the parts outside the CDR3, the full variable domain is SAVISQKPSRDICQRGTSLTIQCQVDSQVTMMFWYRQQPGQSLTLIATANQGSEATYESGFVIDKFPISRPNLTFSTLTVSNMSPEDSSIYLCSVIPPGQGGYTFGSGTRLTVV.

The V gene is TRBV27, the J gene TRBJ2-7; D is perhaps TRBD2 (6 bases). Trimming left V 4 bases short and J 6 bases short, with 25 bases between. The germline CDR1 and CDR2 sequences are MNHEY and SMNVEV (reference sequence). The CDR3 length is 17 residues. CDR3 coding DNA: TGTGCCAGCAGTTGGGCGGGGTCCCCTACTAGACGGGGCGAGCAGTACTTC. This translates into CASSWAGSPTRRGEQYF.

This sequence joins TRBV19 and TRBJ2-7, with 9 nucleotides matching TRBD1. Germline assignment: CDR1 LNHDA and CDR2 SQIVND (reference sequence). After removal of 3 bases from V and 1 base from J, the junction contained 4 bases not matched to a gene. This CDR3 has 15 residues. Here the CDR3 DNA reads TGTGCCAGTAGTATTGCCGGACAGGGGTCCTACGAGCAGTACTTC. This sequence encodes CASSIAGQGSYEQYF.

This clone showed up just a few times. The gene calls are TRBV5-1 and TRBJ2-1, with 7 bases lining up with TRBD2. Looked up from germline, CDR1 is SGHRS and CDR2 is YFSETQ. Losses at the gene ends were 4 bases for V and 1 base for J; bases not matched to a gene: 5. This CDR3 spans 15 amino acids. CDR3 sequence reads: CASSRGAGSYNEQFF. The CDR3 bases are TGCGCCAGCAGCCGCGGAGCGGGGTCCTACAATGAGCAGTTCTTC.

The CDR3 bases are TGTGCCAGCAGCTTTGAGTCTAGCGGGACCTTCAGGCAGTTCTTC. Translating gives CASSFESSGTFRQFF. The chain links TRBV7-9 to TRBJ2-1, with TRBD2 identical over 9 bases. Germline-derived CDR1 and CDR2 are SEHNR and FQNEAQ (reference sequence). The CDR3 runs to 15 residues. Germline trimming cut 3 bases from V and 12 bases from J; bases unmatched to any gene: 12.

The V and J genes are TRBV28 and TRBJ1-4, with D maybe TRBD1 (5 bases). Germline-derived CDR1 and CDR2 are MDHEN and SYDVKM. The CDR3 contains 16 residues. V lost 6 bases and J lost 0, with 14 bases in between. CDR3 region: CASSTLKTATNEKLFF. In DNA, the CDR3 is TGTGCCAGCAGCACGCTAAAGACAGCAACTAATGAAAAACTGTTTTTT.

This clone was counted once. The chain uses TRBV3-1 (or the pseudogene TRBV3-2) and TRBJ2-3; D possibly corresponds to TRBD2 (6 bases). This CDR3 region has 17 residues. Trimming shortened V by 0 bases and J by 1 base, and 14 bases separated the two germline ends. Germline CDR1 reads LGHDT; CDR2 reads YNNKEL (reference sequence). CDR3 nucleotides: TGTGCCAGCAGCCAAGATAGAACGGGAGATGGCACAGATACGCAGTATTTT. Its protein product is CASSQDRTGDGTDTQYF.

The CDR3 DNA reads as TGTGCCAGTAGTATAGAGACAGGGGGAAGCGAGCAGTACTTC. Amino acid sequence: CASSIETGGSEQYF. The chain couples TRBV19 to TRBJ2-7; TRBD1 agrees at 9 bases. The germline V gene encodes CDR1 LNHDA and CDR2 SQIVND (reference sequence). The CDR3 totals 14 residues. Trimming took 0 bases from V and 6 from J; bases not matched to a gene: 3.

V usage is TRBV6-6 and J usage is TRBJ1-2; D is undetermined. Germline values: CDR1 MNHNY, CDR2 SVGAGI (reference sequence). Trimming pared 8 bases from V and 7 bases from J, leaving 20 bases between. The CDR3 is made up of 14 amino acids. CDR3 loop: CASFLAGDLFGYTF. CDR3 sequence (DNA): TGTGCCAGCTTTCTCGCGGGCGATCTATTTGGCTACACCTTC.

This chain joins TRBV6-5 and TRBJ2-1; 7 bases map to TRBD2. V trimming: 7 bases; J trimming: 6 bases; junction bases outside the gene matches: 6. From germline, CDR1 is MNHEY and CDR2 SVGAGI. The CDR3 totals 13 residues. Here the CDR3 reads CASKRTSSNEQFF. CDR3 coding DNA: TGTGCCAGCAAAAGGACTAGTAGCAATGAGCAGTTCTTC.

The rearrangement links TRBV7-3 to TRBJ2-1, with 15 bases aligning to TRBD2. The germline CDR1 and CDR2 sequences are SGHTA and FQGTGA. This CDR3 has 19 amino acids. The J segment lost 7 bases and the V segment lost 0 bases, leaving 10 bases of the junction unmatched. The CDR3 spells CASSLTGTSGRTFWNEQFF. The CDR3 coding sequence is TGTGCCAGCAGCTTAACCGGGACTAGCGGGAGGACCTTCTGGAATGAGCAGTTCTTC. The full variable domain, completed using reference TRBV7-3 and TRBJ2-1, is GAGVSQTPSNKVTEKGKYVELRCDPISGHTALYWYRQSLGQGPEFLIYFQGTGAADDSGLPNDRFFAVRPEGSVSTLKIQRTERGDSAVYLCASSLTGTSGRTFWNEQFFGPGTRLTVL.

This clone appeared once. The chain combines TRBV19 with TRBJ1-1, with 7 nucleotides matching TRBD1. V trimming: 3 bases; J trimming: 4 bases; junction bases outside the gene matches: 2. CDR3 length: 13 amino acids. In germline, CDR1 is LNHDA, CDR2 SQIVND (reference sequence). This CDR3 is CASSMTGRTEAFF. CDR3 sequence (DNA): TGTGCCAGTAGTATGACAGGGCGCACTGAAGCTTTCTTT.

V and J are TRBV5-1 and TRBJ2-1; 9 positions agree with TRBD2. The CDR3 extends over 16 amino acids. With 0 bases clipped from V and 6 bases from J, the junction kept 7 bases outside the gene matches. Germline-derived CDR1 and CDR2 are SGHRS and YFSETQ. Here the CDR3 reads CASSLAAGGPANEQFF. The CDR3 nucleotides are TGCGCCAGCAGCTTGGCGGCGGGAGGGCCGGCCAATGAGCAGTTCTTC.

CDR3 DNA sequence: TGTGCCAGCAGCTCCCACGGGACAGGTAACACTGAAGCTTTCTTT. Amino acids: CASSSHGTGNTEAFF. The rearrangement uses TRBV11-2 and TRBJ1-1, with 8 bases that match TRBD1. The V and J ends lost 4 bases and 2 bases, in that order; junction bases with no gene match: 6. This CDR3 comprises 15 residues. Germline V lookup: CDR1 SGHAT, CDR2 FQNNGV. The whole variable domain, filled in from reference TRBV11-2 and TRBJ1-1, reads EAGVAQSPRYKIIEKRQSVAFWCNPISGHATLYWYQQILGQGPKLLIQFQNNGVVDDSQLPKDRFSAERLKGVDSTLKIQPAKLEDSAVYLCASSSHGTGNTEAFFGQGTRLTVV.

The chain has TRBV4-3 and TRBJ2-5; D is possibly TRBD2 (5 bases). The germline V gene has CDR1 LGHNA and CDR2 YSLEER. The CDR3 length is 16 residues. V was pared by 1 base and J by 5 bases, with 17 bases between. The CDR3 region has the DNA TGCGCCAGCAGCCAAGGCAGCCTGGGAGTGGGGGAGACCCAGTACTTC. Its translation: CASSQGSLGVGETQYF.

CDR3 sequence (DNA): TGTGCCAGCAGCTTAGGTGTCGGGAGGGCCACAGATACGCAGTATTTT. Its translation: CASSLGVGRATDTQYF. The chain joins TRBV7-9 to TRBJ2-3, with 8 bases that match TRBD2. The germline V gene has CDR1 SEHNR and CDR2 FQNEAQ (reference sequence). V dropped 1 base and J dropped 2; count of bases not matched to a gene: 5. The CDR3 totals 16 residues.

The chain combines TRBV28 with TRBJ2-2; TRBD1 aligns across 10 bases. With 4 bases clipped from V and 5 bases from J, the junction kept 7 bases outside the gene matches. From germline, CDR1 is MDHEN and CDR2 SYDVKM. The CDR3 runs to 16 residues. The CDR3 DNA reads TGTGCCAGCAGTTCCCCGGGACAGGGGCTTACCGGGGAGCTGTTTTTT. Protein: CASSSPGQGLTGELFF.

The chain links TRBV18 to TRBJ2-2, with D hard to call. Germline V gives CDR1 KGHSH, CDR2 LQKENI. V lost 6 bases and J 4 bases, leaving 21 bases between the germline ends. CDR3 length: 17 residues. In DNA, the CDR3 is TGTGCCAGCTCCCACCTCGCATTGGAGACCACCACCGGGGAGCTGTTTTTT. It yields the protein CASSHLALETTTGELFF.